This T cell receptor beta chain was identified during a study of beta chain features in type 1 diabetes. Study-level background: Researchers looked at about 110 million sorted cells across all samples. Study-level points and caveats: A moderate, significant TCRB CDR3 shortening appeared in type 1 diabetes across four CD4+ subsets. Small HLA sub-analyses could not settle whether HLA shapes TCRB rearrangement.

Purity of each sorted population was above 95%. The CDR3 runs to 13 residues. Germline V gene data show CDR1 as SGHTA and CDR2 as FQGNSA. V lost 10 bases, J lost 5 bases, and 9 bases stayed unmatched. This clone was seen a few times. The target antigen is unknown. Every bit of the isolated RNA underwent reverse transcription, so sequencing read expressed TCRB transcripts. Each sample of naive, central memory or regulatory T cells had, on average, approximately 3.5 million reads. TCRdb's table, derived via immunoSEQ multiplex PCR, lists solely in-frame clones and lacks some. The sample shows approximately 170,000 clones, roughly 8% of them seen only once.

This rearrangement joins TRBV7-2 to TRBJ2-3; 7 bases line up with TRBD2. The sequenced sample consisted of central memory CD4+ T cells from blood. This clonotype was sampled from a man aged 18 to 30 with type 1 diabetes. The CDR3 is CATGRYGEDTQYF. CDR3 nucleotides: TGTGCCACCGGGAGGTATGGGGAAGATACGCAGTATTTT. The whole variable domain, remainder taken from reference TRBV7-2 and TRBJ2-3, is GAGVSQSPSNKVTEKGKDVELRCDPISGHTALYWYRQSLGQGLEFLIYFQGNSAPDKSGLPSDRFSAERTGGSVSTLTIQRTQQEDSAVYLCATGRYGEDTQYFGPGTRLTVL.